Following are 28 T cell receptor beta chains from one sample sequenced in a study of CD8+ T cells in alopecia areata. Treatment given: oral pan-JAK inhibitor, 5-10 mg twice daily. Following RNA extraction, reverse transcription yielded cDNA that acted as the sequencing template. Assay used: immunoSEQ multiplex PCR; TCRdb lists only in-frame clones, some missing. The sample lists about 220,000 clones, 50% to 70% occurring once. Here the sequenced sample was CD4+ T cells sorted from blood, taken at week 4, from a patient treated with tofacitinib. The source is a human donor with alopecia areata.

This clone was found a few times. The genes are TRBV10-3 and TRBJ2-2; D not resolved. The CDR3 extends over 14 amino acids. Germline CDR1 and CDR2: ENHRY and SYGVKD. V lost 4 bases, J lost 2 bases, and 8 bases lay in between. CDR3: CAISGTENTGELFF. Here the CDR3 DNA reads TGTGCCATCAGTGGGACGGAAAACACCGGGGAGCTGTTTTTT.

The rearrangement links TRBV29-1 to TRBJ2-1; 9 bases are a match to TRBD2. Germline-derived CDR1 and CDR2 are SQVTM and ANQGSEA. V dropped 7 bases and J dropped 4; count of bases not matched to a gene: 8. The CDR3 covers 14 residues. DNA of the CDR3: TGCAGCGGGTCCGGGACTAGCCGTTACAATGAGCAGTTCTTC. It is translated as CSGSGTSRYNEQFF.

This clone was seen a handful of times. CDR3 in DNA: TGTGCCAGCCGAAGCTTGGGGCGTGATACGCAGTATTTT. Its translation: CASRSLGRDTQYF. The chain uses TRBV7-9 and TRBJ2-3, with a tentative D call TRBD1 (5 bases). Deletions cut 8 bases from V and 6 bases from J, with 15 bases between. The CDR3 covers 13 residues. The germline V gene has CDR1 SEHNR and CDR2 FQNEAQ (reference sequence).

The gene calls are TRBV30 and TRBJ2-7; perhaps TRBD2 as D (6 bases). The V gene lost 2 bases and the J gene lost 3 bases, with 11 bases spanning the gap. Germline V gives CDR1 GTSNPN, CDR2 SVGIG (reference sequence). CDR3 length equals 13 residues. The CDR3: CAWSPLASYEQYF. In DNA, the CDR3 is TGTGCCTGGAGTCCGCTAGCGAGCTACGAGCAGTACTTC.

This chain links TRBV5-6 with TRBJ2-4; D remains unclear. The CDR3 extends over 16 amino acids. Germline V gene sequence: CDR1 SGHDT, CDR2 YYEEEE. V was shortened by 0 bases and J by 0 bases, with 10 bases between the two germline ends. CDR3 sequence: CASSLVGRLAKNIQYF. CDR3 in DNA: TGTGCCAGCAGCTTGGTTGGCAGGCTAGCCAAAAACATTCAGTACTTC.

The gene calls are TRBV7-9 and TRBJ1-2, with 8 bases identical to TRBD1. This CDR3 has 15 amino acids. The germline CDR1 and CDR2 sequences are SEHNR and FQNEAQ (reference sequence). Losses at the gene ends were 5 bases for V and 2 bases for J; bases not matched to a gene: 7. For the CDR3, the DNA is TGTGCCAGCAGCCGACTGGGACAGGCAAACTATGGCTACACCTTC. This translates into CASSRLGQANYGYTF. Looking up the rest from reference TRBV7-9 and TRBJ1-2 gives the full variable domain: DTGVSQNPRHKITKRGQNVTFRCDPISEHNRLYWYRQTLGQGPEFLTYFQNEAQLEKSRLLSDRFSAERPKGSFSTLEIQRTEQGDSAMYLCASSRLGQANYGYTFGSGTRLTVV.

The rearrangement joins TRBV15 to TRBJ1-2; 8 bases fit TRBD1. V shed 0 bases and J 6 bases; nucleotides not matched to a gene: 3. CDR1 is LNHNV, CDR2 YYDKDF, per germline (reference sequence). CDR3 length: 14 amino acids. CDR3 bases: TGTGCCACCAGCAGAGAACAGGGGGTGGATGGCTACACCTTC. Protein: CATSREQGVDGYTF. The variable domain in full, with the rest retrieved from reference TRBV15 and TRBJ1-2, is DAMVIQNPRYQVTQFGKPVTLSCSQTLNHNVMYWYQQKSSQAPKLLFHYYDKDFNNEADTPDNFQSRRPNTSFCFLDIRSPGLGDTAMYLCATSREQGVDGYTFGSGTRLTVV.

The chain joins TRBV10-3 to TRBJ2-2; 8 bases map to TRBD1. Germline CDR1 and CDR2: ENHRY and SYGVKD. V gave up 6 bases and J gave up 1 base; unmatched junction bases: 4. The CDR3 loop spans 15 amino acids. In nucleotides, the CDR3 is TGTGCCATCAGGGGACAGGCTCAGAACACCGGGGAGCTGTTTTTT. Translating gives CAIRGQAQNTGELFF.

The V call is TRBV7-8, the J call TRBJ2-7; the match to TRBD1 covers 7 bases. Germline-derived CDR1 and CDR2 are SGHVS and FQNEAQ. Trimming at V came to 4 bases and at J to 3 bases, leaving 15 bases not matched to a gene. The length of the CDR3 is 17 residues. The CDR3 DNA reads as TGTGCCAGCAGCTCGCTACCGCTGAGACAGGGTAGCTACGAGCAGTACTTC. This encodes CASSSLPLRQGSYEQYF.

V gene TRBV2 combines with J gene TRBJ1-5; D possibly corresponds to TRBD1 (5 bases). V lost 6 bases, J lost 0 bases, and 12 bases lay in between. This CDR3 comprises 15 residues. Germline lookup yields CDR1 SNHLY and CDR2 FYNNEI. The CDR3 here is CASRSGLSSNQPQHF. In DNA form, the CDR3 reads TGTGCCAGCAGATCGGGACTGAGTAGCAATCAGCCCCAGCATTTT. Supplemented by reference TRBV2 and TRBJ1-5, the full variable domain reads EPEVTQTPSHQVTQMGQEVILRCVPISNHLYFYWYRQILGQKVEFLVSFYNNEISEKSEIFDDQFSVERPDGSNFTLKIRSTKLEDSAMYFCASRSGLSSNQPQHFGDGTRLSIL.

The rearrangement uses TRBV7-3 and TRBJ1-1; D gene uncertain. The germline V gene has CDR1 SGHTA and CDR2 FQGTGA. The CDR3 contains 13 residues. V lost 2 bases and J 1 base, leaving 5 bases between the germline ends. The CDR3 region is CASSLRRNTEAFF. CDR3 bases: TGTGCCAGCAGCTTACGGAGGAACACTGAAGCTTTCTTT.

The chain is built from TRBV6-1 and TRBJ2-1; no firm D call. V was pared by 3 bases and J by 10 bases, with 16 bases between. This CDR3 contains 14 residues. From germline, CDR1 is MNHNS and CDR2 SASEGT. Here the CDR3 DNA reads TGTGCCAGCAGTGATCTTATGCGAATTCAGGAGCAGTTCTTC. It encodes CASSDLMRIQEQFF.

V is TRBV23-1 and J is TRBJ1-2, with D unclear. TRBV23-1 is annotated as an ORF whose role is uncertain. The CDR3 totals 11 residues. V lost 6 bases, J lost 6 bases, and 8 bases lay in between. CDR3: CASRGGDGYTF. CDR3 nucleotide sequence: TGCGCCAGCAGAGGAGGCGATGGCTACACCTTC.

The chain joins TRBV6-6 to TRBJ1-4, with 7 nucleotides matching TRBD1. V was pared by 7 bases and J by 5 bases, with 7 bases of the junction left unmatched. CDR1 and CDR2 from the germline V gene are MNHNY and SVGAGI (reference sequence). The CDR3 contains 14 residues. Here the CDR3 reads CASTETGWNEKLFF. In nucleotides, the CDR3 is TGTGCCAGCACCGAGACAGGGTGGAATGAAAAACTGTTTTTT.

As regards this clone: The same CDR3 is also encoded by other DNA sequences in this sample. This rearrangement joins TRBV29-1 to TRBJ2-3; unclear D gene. Germline V CDR1 and CDR2: SQVTM, ANQGSEA. This CDR3 spans 11 amino acids. Trimming took off 6 bases at V and 0 bases at J, with 4 bases between the two ends. The CDR3 DNA follows: TGCAGCGTCACCAGCACAGATACGCAGTATTTT. As protein: CSVTSTDTQYF.

This chain links TRBV12-5 with TRBJ2-1; 7 nucleotides agree with TRBD2. This CDR3 spans 14 amino acids. The ends lost 7 bases at V and 6 bases at J; junction bases unmatched: 9. Germline loops: CDR1 LGHNT, CDR2 FRNRAP. CDR3 sequence: CASVPGGGINEQFF. CDR3 sequence (DNA): TGTGCTAGTGTCCCGGGCGGGGGAATCAATGAGCAGTTCTTC.

This chain uses TRBV29-1 with TRBJ1-2; TRBD1 might be the D (5 bases). This CDR3 has 13 amino acids. Trimming left V 7 bases short and J 6 bases short, with 18 bases between. Germline assignment: CDR1 SQVTM and CDR2 ANQGSEA. The CDR3 DNA is TGCAGCGCGAGGTTGTGGGGACGTAATGGCTACACCTTC. Translating gives CSARLWGRNGYTF.

The chain recombines TRBV7-9 with TRBJ2-5; possibly TRBD1 or TRBD2 for D (5 bases each). The J call may be in error: the DNA end matches TRBJ2-7 better. The CDR3 covers 13 residues. Looked up from germline, CDR1 is SEHNR and CDR2 is FQNEAQ (reference sequence). The CDR3 here is CASSLGVIYEQYF. The CDR3 region has the DNA TGTGCCAGCAGCTTGGGGGTCATCTACGAGCAGTACTTC.

The chain joins TRBV2 to TRBJ1-4, with D possibly TRBD1 on 6 matching bases. The germline V and J ends were trimmed by 3 bases and 8 bases, with 16 bases remaining between them. The CDR3 sequence is 15 residues long. Germline V CDR1 and CDR2: SNHLY, FYNNEI. CDR3 amino acids: CASSDSGGLWEKLFF. The CDR3 coding sequence is TGTGCCAGCAGTGATTCCGGGGGCCTCTGGGAAAAACTGTTTTTT.

As concerns this clone: In this CDR3 the conserved last residue, phenylalanine or tryptophan, is missing, so a read error is likely. The DNA is omitted, as the CDR3 cannot be located on it reliably, and the CDR3 follows TCRdb's listing. The gene calls are TRBV7-9 and TRBJ2-3; the table's D gene call, TRBD1, was not cross checked with the DNA. The CDR3 sequence runs 9 residues, both termini included. Germline V gene lookup returns CDR1 SEHNR and CDR2 FQNEAQ (reference sequence). The CDR3 sequence: CASSTRREI.

The chain's CDR3 is CAWSAHLRDRGSKQYF. In DNA form, the CDR3 reads TGTGCCTGGAGTGCGCACCTCAGGGACAGGGGTTCGAAGCAGTACTTC. J is TRBJ2-7 and V is TRBV30, with 10 bases identical to TRBD1. This CDR3 comprises 16 residues. Germline CDR1 and CDR2: GTSNPN and SVGIG (reference sequence). Trimming removed 1 base from V and 8 bases from J; junction bases left unmatched: 14.

The rearrangement uses TRBV6-1 and TRBJ2-5; TRBD1 matches at 10 bases. The DNA end is more similar to TRBJ2-7, so the J call may be wrong. The CDR3 covers 15 residues. Germline loops: CDR1 MNHNS, CDR2 SASEGT. Here the CDR3 reads CASSVETGGPYEQYF. The CDR3 DNA follows: TGTGCCAGCAGTGTGGAGACAGGGGGCCCCTACGAGCAGTACTTC.

The chain recombines TRBV4-1 with TRBJ2-2, with a possible D match to TRBD1 (5 bases). This CDR3 region has 17 residues. Germline values: CDR1 MGHRA, CDR2 YSYEKL. The V end lost 1 base, the J end lost 5 bases, and 17 bases lay between the germline ends. The chain's CDR3 is CASSQVDMGLGTGELFF. CDR3 in DNA: TGCGCCAGCAGCCAAGTGGACATGGGCTTGGGGACCGGGGAGCTGTTTTTT.

The chain couples TRBV29-1 to TRBJ1-2; D remains ambiguous. There are 14 residues in the CDR3. The germline V and J ends were trimmed by 7 bases and 4 bases, with 19 bases remaining between them. Per the germline V gene, CDR1 is SQVTM and CDR2 is ANQGSEA. The CDR3 loop reads CSDTRGIGGYGYTF. CDR3 DNA sequence: TGCAGCGATACTCGGGGTATCGGTGGCTATGGCTACACCTTC.

In this sample, this clone turned up a few times. The J gene is TRBJ1-2, the V gene TRBV9; D perhaps matches TRBD1 (5 bases). V was cut by 3 bases and J by 6 bases, with 18 bases left in between. The CDR3 is 15 residues long. Germline V gene lookup returns CDR1 SGDLS and CDR2 YYNGEE. Here the CDR3 DNA reads TGTGCCAGCAGCGCAGCAGGGTCCCATCGGGATGGCTACACCTTC. This gives the protein CASSAAGSHRDGYTF.

This chain connects TRBV29-1 to TRBJ2-5, with 9 bases matching TRBD1. The V gene end was trimmed by 6 bases and the J gene end by 2 bases; junction bases not matched to a gene: 10. The CDR3 contains 15 residues. From germline, CDR1 is SQVTM and CDR2 ANQGSEA. In DNA, the CDR3 is TGCAGCGTCTCTACGACAGGGGGAGGACAAGAGACCCAGTACTTC. This codes for CSVSTTGGGQETQYF.

V is TRBV4-1 and J is TRBJ1-2; 8 bases match TRBD1. Unmatched junction bases numbered 20, after V lost 6 bases and J lost 8 bases. Germline V gene sequence: CDR1 MGHRA, CDR2 YSYEKL. This CDR3 has 17 amino acids. The chain's CDR3 is CASRFPKDRAGSRGYTF. The CDR3 DNA is TGCGCCAGCAGATTCCCAAAGGACAGGGCGGGTTCGAGGGGCTACACCTTC.

This clone was observed once. The chain recombines TRBV30 with TRBJ2-3, with a tentative D call TRBD2 (7 bases). This CDR3 is built from 14 residues. Germline V gene lookup returns CDR1 GTSNPN and CDR2 SVGIG (reference sequence). V dropped 2 bases and J dropped 5 bases, with 14 bases sitting between them. The CDR3, as DNA: TGTGCCTGGAGTAAGGGGGGGGGACGAGATACGCAGTATTTT. Translated, it gives CAWSKGGGRDTQYF.